Listed below are T cell receptor beta chains from one sample, sequenced in a study of beta chain features in type 1 diabetes. Produced via immunoSEQ multiplex PCR; TCRdb's table is partial and in-frame only. Altogether 400,000 to 500,000 clones are present, about 15% being singletons, with the ten largest covering roughly 0.036%. The source material was naive CD4+ T cells from blood. These receptors were obtained from a young man in good health. Each CDR3 is given with its conserved first and last residue. The D gene is left open where the match is weak. Size is stated for part of the rows, as once, few or many counts, or as a class when the clone is expanded.

size	D	V	J	DNA	CDR3
-	TRBD2	TRBV10-3	TRBJ2-7	TGTGCCATCAGTGGAAGCGGGGGAGCTGGAGAGCAGTACTTC	CAISGSGGAGEQYF
-	-	TRBV5-1	TRBJ2-1	TGCGCCAGCAGGTTTAGAGGAAACAATGAGCAGTTCTTC	CASRFRGNNEQFF
few	-	TRBV5-1	TRBJ1-2	TGCGCCAGCAGCTTGGTTCCGACAGGAAGTTATGGCTACACCTTC	CASSLVPTGSYGYTF
few	TRBD1	TRBV10-3	TRBJ2-7	TGTGCCATCAGGAAAGGGACAGACTACGAGCAGTACTTC	CAIRKGTDYEQYF
few	-	TRBV2	TRBJ1-6	TGTGCCAGCAGGGCGGAGAGCTCCTATAATTCACCCCTCCACTTT	CASRAESSYNSPLHF
few	-	TRBV7-2	TRBJ2-3	TGTGCCAGCAGCTCGGACGCAGATACGCAGTATTTT	CASSSDADTQYF
-	-	TRBV9	TRBJ1-3	TGTGCCAGCAGCGTAGATGCAGGGGTGGACACCATATATTTT	CASSVDAGVDTIYF
few	TRBD1	TRBV4-3	TRBJ2-2	TGCGCCAGCAGCCAAGAAGGGGGCAGGGCAACGTACACCGGGGAGCTGTTTTTT	CASSQEGGRATYTGELFF
-	TRBD1	TRBV4-1	TRBJ2-4	TGCGCCAGCAGCTCTTACCGGGACAGGGGGACCAAAAACATTCAGTACTTC	CASSSYRDRGTKNIQYF
-	-	TRBV2	TRBJ2-7	TGTGCCAGCAGTGACCCTGCAGCTAGCTCCTACGAGCAGTACTTC	CASSDPAASSYEQYF
few	TRBD2	TRBV10-3	TRBJ2-3	TGTGCCATCAGACCTCGCCACCTTCCTAGCGGGGGAACAGATACGCAGTATTTT	CAIRPRHLPSGGTDTQYF
once	-	TRBV11-3	TRBJ2-5	TGTGCCAGCAGCTTAGGTCGGCAGGGAGGTCAAGAGACCCAGTACTTC	CASSLGRQGGQETQYF
few	TRBD2	TRBV7-2	TRBJ2-1	TGTGCCAGCAGCTTAGGACTAGCGGGAGGTGAGCAGTTCTTC	CASSLGLAGGEQFF
-	TRBD2	TRBV11-3	TRBJ2-5	TGTGCCAGCAGCTACCCCAGGCCCGGACTAGCCGAGACCCAGTACTTC	CASSYPRPGLAETQYF
-	-	TRBV7-9	TRBJ2-5	TGTGCCAGCAGCTTAGTAGGGCAGGTCCTCCACTTC	CASSLVGQVLHF
few	-	TRBV15	TRBJ1-2	TGTGCCACCAGCAGGGGTACAAGAACTGCTAACTATGGCTACACCTTC	CATSRGTRTANYGYTF
-	TRBD1	TRBV11-2	TRBJ1-4	TGTGCCAGCAGCCGCAGGGGGACAGGGGATGAAAAACTGTTTTTT	CASSRRGTGDEKLFF
few	-	TRBV5-1	TRBJ2-3	TGCGCCAGCAGCTTGGAGGGTACGCAGTATTTT	CASSLEGTQYF
few	TRBD1	TRBV7-2	TRBJ1-5	TGTGCCAGCAGCGGGACAGGGAGCAATCAGCCCCAGCATTTT	CASSGTGSNQPQHF
-	-	TRBV9	TRBJ2-1	TGTGCCAGCGGGAGAGAGCAGTTCTTC	CASGREQFF
few	-	TRBV4-3	TRBJ1-3	TGCGCCAGCAGCCAAGCTTTCCTGGACACCATATATTTT	CASSQAFLDTIYF
few	TRBD1	TRBV7-9	TRBJ1-4	TGTGCCAGCAGCAATCAGGGACAGCTGTTTTTT	CASSNQGQLFF
few	-	TRBV6-5	TRBJ2-2	TGTGCCAGCAAGAGGGGAACGAACACCGGGGAGCTGTTTTTT	CASKRGTNTGELFF